This T cell receptor beta chain was observed in a study of T cells after yellow fever vaccination. In the study overall: Those fractions that held only low numbers of cells were prepared using the SMART-Seq v4 Ultra Low Input RNA kit.

On this clonotype itself: Its antigen is as yet unknown.

TCR cDNA was made by 5'RACE template switching, adding a universal primer site and UMIs. TCRdb independently ran MiXCR on the 5' RACE reads; one entry per CDR3 protein. The profile shows approximately 350,000 distinct CDR3 sequences, around a tenth of them singletons. Overall study results and limits: High-abundance clonotypes from the bulk population could contaminate FACS-sorted repertoires. Researchers noted that a small share of clonotypes showed up in both CD4 and CD8 compartments.

The CDR3 runs to 13 residues. Germline V gives CDR1 SEHNR, CDR2 FQNEAQ (reference sequence). V lost 5 bases to trimming and J lost 3 bases, with 7 bases between them. This specimen was PBMCs, taken on the day of the first yellow fever vaccination. The chain is built from TRBV7-9 and TRBJ1-4; tentative D call: TRBD1 (6 bases). This receptor was taken from a man aged 18 to 30 who received the YFV17D yellow fever vaccine. DNA for the CDR3: TGTGCCAGCAGCCAGGGGTCTAATGAAAAACTGTTTTTT. Residues: CASSQGSNEKLFF.